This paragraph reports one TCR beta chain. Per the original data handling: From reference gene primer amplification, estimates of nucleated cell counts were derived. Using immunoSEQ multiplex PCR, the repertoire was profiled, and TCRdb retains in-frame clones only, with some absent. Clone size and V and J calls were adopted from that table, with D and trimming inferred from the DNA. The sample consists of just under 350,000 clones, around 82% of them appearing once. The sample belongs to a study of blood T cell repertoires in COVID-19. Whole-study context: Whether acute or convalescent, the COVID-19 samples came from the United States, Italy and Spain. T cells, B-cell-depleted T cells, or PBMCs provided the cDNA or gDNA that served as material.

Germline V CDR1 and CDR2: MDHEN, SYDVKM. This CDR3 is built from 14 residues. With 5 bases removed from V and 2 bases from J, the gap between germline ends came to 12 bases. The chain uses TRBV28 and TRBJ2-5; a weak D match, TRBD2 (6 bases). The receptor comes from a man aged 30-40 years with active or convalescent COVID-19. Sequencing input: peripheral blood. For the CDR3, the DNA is TGTGCCAGCAGTCTCCGGACTATACAAGAGACCCAGTACTTC. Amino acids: CASSLRTIQETQYF. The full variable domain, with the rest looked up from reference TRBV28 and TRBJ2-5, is DVKVTQSSRYLVKRTGEKVFLECVQDMDHENMFWYRQDPGLGLRLIYFSYDVKMKEKGDIPEGYSVSREKKERFSLILESASTNQTSMYLCASSLRTIQETQYFGPGTRLLVL.